The sequence of this T cell receptor (beta chain) was determined in a study of T cell responses to AZD1222 COVID-19 vaccine. Sequencing was performed with immunoSEQ multiplex PCR; in TCRdb, only in-frame clones are kept and a portion is missing. Here the sample spans around 30,000 clones, approximately 91% being singletons. The CDR3 runs to 15 residues. Trimming took off 2 bases at V and 1 base at J, with 11 bases between the two ends. Per germline, CDR1 SGHRS and CDR2 YFSETQ. Findings and caveats of the study: In a largely white British group with more females than males, clonal diversity was possibly underestimated.

About this clone itself: Its cognate antigen is unknown.

This TCR was recovered from an adult in good health. V usage is TRBV5-1 and J usage is TRBJ2-3; D remains ambiguous. Sequenced here: peripheral blood, sampled on day 0 of AZD1222 vaccination. DNA of the CDR3: TGCGCCAGCAGCTTAGGATCTGGCGGCACAGATACGCAGTATTTT. This translates into CASSLGSGGTDTQYF.